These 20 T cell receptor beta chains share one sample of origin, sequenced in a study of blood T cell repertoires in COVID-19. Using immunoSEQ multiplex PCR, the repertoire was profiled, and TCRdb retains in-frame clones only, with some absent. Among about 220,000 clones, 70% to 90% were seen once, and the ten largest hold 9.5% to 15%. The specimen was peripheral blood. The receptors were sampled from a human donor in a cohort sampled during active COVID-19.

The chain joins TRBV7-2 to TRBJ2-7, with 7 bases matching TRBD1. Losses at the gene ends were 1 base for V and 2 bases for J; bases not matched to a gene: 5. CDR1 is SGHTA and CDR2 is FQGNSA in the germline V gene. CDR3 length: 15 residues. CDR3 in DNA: TGTGCCAGCAGCTTAGGAGGGGGCCTCCCCTACGAGCAGTACTTC. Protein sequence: CASSLGGGLPYEQYF.

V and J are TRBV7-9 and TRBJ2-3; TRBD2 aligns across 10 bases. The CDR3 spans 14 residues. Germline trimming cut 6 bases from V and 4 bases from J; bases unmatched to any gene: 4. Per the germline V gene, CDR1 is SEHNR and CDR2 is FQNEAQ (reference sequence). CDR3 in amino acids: CASRSGRAADTQYF. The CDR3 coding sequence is TGTGCCAGCAGGAGCGGGAGGGCCGCAGATACGCAGTATTTT. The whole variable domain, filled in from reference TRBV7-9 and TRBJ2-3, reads DTGVSQNPRHKITKRGQNVTFRCDPISEHNRLYWYRQTLGQGPEFLTYFQNEAQLEKSRLLSDRFSAERPKGSFSTLEIQRTEQGDSAMYLCASRSGRAADTQYFGPGTRLTVL.

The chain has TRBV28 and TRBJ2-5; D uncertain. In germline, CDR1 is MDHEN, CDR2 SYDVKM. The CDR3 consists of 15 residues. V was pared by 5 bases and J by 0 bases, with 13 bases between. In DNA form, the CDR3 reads TGTGCCAGCAGTCCCTCCTCCGGTTACCAAGAGACCCAGTACTTC. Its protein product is CASSPSSGYQETQYF.

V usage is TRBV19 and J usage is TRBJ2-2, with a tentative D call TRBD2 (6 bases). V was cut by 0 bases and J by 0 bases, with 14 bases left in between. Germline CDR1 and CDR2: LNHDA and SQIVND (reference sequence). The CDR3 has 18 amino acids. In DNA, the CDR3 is TGTGCCAGTAGTATAGATGTTGACGGAGGGCCGAACACCGGGGAGCTGTTTTTT. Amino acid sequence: CASSIDVDGGPNTGELFF.

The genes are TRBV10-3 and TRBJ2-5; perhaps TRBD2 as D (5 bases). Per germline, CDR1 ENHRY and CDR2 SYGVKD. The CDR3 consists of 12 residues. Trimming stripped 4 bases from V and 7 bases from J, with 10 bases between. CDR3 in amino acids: CAISGTEGTQYF. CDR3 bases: TGTGCCATCAGTGGTACTGAGGGGACCCAGTACTTC.

The CDR3 sequence: CASSTLAGSYEQYF. The CDR3 nucleotides read TGTGCCAGCAGCACTCTAGCGGGGTCCTACGAGCAGTACTTC. The rearrangement joins TRBV7-2 to TRBJ2-7; TRBD2 agrees at 9 bases. The CDR3 totals 14 residues. The V gene end was trimmed by 5 bases and the J gene end by 1 base; junction bases not matched to a gene: 3. Germline V lookup: CDR1 SGHTA, CDR2 FQGNSA.

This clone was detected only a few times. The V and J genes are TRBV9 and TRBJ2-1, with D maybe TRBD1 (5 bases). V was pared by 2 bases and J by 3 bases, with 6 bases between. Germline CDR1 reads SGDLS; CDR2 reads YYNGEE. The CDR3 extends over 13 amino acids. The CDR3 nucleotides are TGTGCCAGCAGCGTCGACAGCTACAATGAGCAGTTCTTC. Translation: CASSVDSYNEQFF.

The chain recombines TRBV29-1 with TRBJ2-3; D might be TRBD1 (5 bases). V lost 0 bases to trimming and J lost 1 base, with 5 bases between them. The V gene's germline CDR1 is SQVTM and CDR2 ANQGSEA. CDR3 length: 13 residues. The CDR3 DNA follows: TGCAGCGTTGAAGAAGGGGGCACAGATACGCAGTATTTT. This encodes CSVEEGGTDTQYF.

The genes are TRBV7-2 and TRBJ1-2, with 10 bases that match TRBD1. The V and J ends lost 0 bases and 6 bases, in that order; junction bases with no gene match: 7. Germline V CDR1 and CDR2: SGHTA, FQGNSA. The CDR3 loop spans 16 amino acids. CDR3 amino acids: CASSLASGTGVDGYTF. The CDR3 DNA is TGTGCCAGCAGCTTAGCCTCGGGGACAGGGGTTGATGGCTACACCTTC.

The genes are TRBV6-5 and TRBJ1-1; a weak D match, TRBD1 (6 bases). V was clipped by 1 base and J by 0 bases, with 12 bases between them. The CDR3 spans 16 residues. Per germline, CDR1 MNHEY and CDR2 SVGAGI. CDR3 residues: CASSYLPGEMNTEAFF. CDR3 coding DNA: TGTGCCAGCAGTTACTTGCCAGGGGAGATGAACACTGAAGCTTTCTTT.

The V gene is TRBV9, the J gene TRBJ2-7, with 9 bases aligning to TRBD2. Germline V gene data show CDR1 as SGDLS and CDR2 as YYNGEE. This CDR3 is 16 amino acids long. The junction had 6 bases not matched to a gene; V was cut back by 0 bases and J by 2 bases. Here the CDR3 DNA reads TGTGCCAGCAGCGTAGGGTTGACTAGCGGAACCTACGAGCAGTACTTC. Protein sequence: CASSVGLTSGTYEQYF.

The DNA for the CDR3 is TGCGCCAGCAGTGACGCGGGCCCACCTGGGGCCAACGTCCTGACTTTC. This sequence encodes CASSDAGPPGANVLTF. J is TRBJ2-6 and V is TRBV10-2, with D maybe TRBD2 (5 bases). This CDR3 spans 16 amino acids. V was pared by 3 bases and J by 2 bases, with 11 bases between. Germline V gene sequence: CDR1 WSHSY, CDR2 SAAADI.

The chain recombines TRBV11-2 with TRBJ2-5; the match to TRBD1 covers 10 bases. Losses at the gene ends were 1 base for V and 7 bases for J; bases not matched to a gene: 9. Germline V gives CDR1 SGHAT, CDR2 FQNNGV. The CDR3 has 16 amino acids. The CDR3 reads CASSLAAGQGRRTQYF. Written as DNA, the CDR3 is TGTGCCAGCAGCTTAGCGGCGGGACAGGGGAGACGGACCCAGTACTTC.

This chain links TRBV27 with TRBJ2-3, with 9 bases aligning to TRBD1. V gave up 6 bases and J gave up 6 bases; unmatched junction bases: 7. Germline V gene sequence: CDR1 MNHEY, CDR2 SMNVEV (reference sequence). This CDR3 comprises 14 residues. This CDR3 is CASRPGQGLDTQYF. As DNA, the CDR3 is TGTGCCAGCAGACCGGGACAGGGACTCGATACGCAGTATTTT.

The CDR3 coding sequence is TGTGCCAGCAGCTTAGATCACCTAACAGGGGTCCATGAGCAGTTCTTC. This sequence encodes CASSLDHLTGVHEQFF. The chain recombines TRBV11-3 with TRBJ2-1, with 7 bases identical to TRBD1. The CDR3 runs 16 residues. Germline trimming cut 0 bases from V and 8 bases from J; bases unmatched to any gene: 10. Germline V CDR1 and CDR2: SGHNT, YENEEA.

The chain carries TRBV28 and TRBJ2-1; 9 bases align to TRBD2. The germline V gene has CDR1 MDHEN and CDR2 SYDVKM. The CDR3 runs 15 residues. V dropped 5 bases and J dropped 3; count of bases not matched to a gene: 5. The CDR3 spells CASSPISGSYNEQFF. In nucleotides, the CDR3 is TGTGCCAGCAGTCCCATTAGCGGGAGCTACAATGAGCAGTTCTTC.

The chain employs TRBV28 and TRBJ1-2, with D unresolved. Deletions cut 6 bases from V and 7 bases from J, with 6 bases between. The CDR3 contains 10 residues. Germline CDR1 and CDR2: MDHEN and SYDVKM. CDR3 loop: CASSGSGYTF. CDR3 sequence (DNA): TGTGCCAGCAGCGGGTCTGGCTACACCTTC.

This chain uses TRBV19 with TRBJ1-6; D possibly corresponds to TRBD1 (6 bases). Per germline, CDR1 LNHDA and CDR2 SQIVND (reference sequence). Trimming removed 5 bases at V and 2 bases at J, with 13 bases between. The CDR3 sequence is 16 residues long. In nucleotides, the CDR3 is TGTGCCAGTAGTCCGGGACAAATGGCCTATAATTCACCCCTCCACTTT. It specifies CASSPGQMAYNSPLHF.

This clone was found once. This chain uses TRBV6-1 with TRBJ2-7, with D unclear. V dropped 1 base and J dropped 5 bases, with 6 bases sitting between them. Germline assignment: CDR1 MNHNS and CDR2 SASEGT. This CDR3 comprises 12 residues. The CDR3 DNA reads TGTGCCAGCAGTGAAGGCAGAAACGAGCAGTACTTC. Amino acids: CASSEGRNEQYF.

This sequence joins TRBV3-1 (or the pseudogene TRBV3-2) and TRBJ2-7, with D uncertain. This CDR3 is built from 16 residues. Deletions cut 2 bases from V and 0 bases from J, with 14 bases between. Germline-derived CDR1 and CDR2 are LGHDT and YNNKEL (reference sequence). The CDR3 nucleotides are TGTGCCAGCAGCCAAAAGATAAGCTCTAGCTCCTACGAGCAGTACTTC. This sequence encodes CASSQKISSSSYEQYF.